This entry lists 18 T cell receptor beta chains sequenced from one sample in a study of PD-L1 blockade in urothelial cancer. Profiled with immunoSEQ multiplex PCR; TCRdb holds only in-frame clones, not every one. This sample has about 40,000 clones; 80% to 90% occur once, and the top ten carry over 20%. Time point noted: peripheral blood 6 weeks after treatment start. Sequencing was performed on PBMCs, taken around atezolizumab (anti-PD-L1) treatment. All receptors derive from a man aged 55 to 70 with urothelial cancer.

J is TRBJ2-2 and V is TRBV9, with 7 bases that match TRBD1. V lost 3 bases, J lost 5 bases, and 10 bases stayed unmatched. The germline V gene encodes CDR1 SGDLS and CDR2 YYNGEE. This CDR3 comprises 16 residues. CDR3 bases: TGTGCCAGCAGCGGACGCCGGGGCAGGGGGACCGGGGAGCTGTTTTTT. Protein sequence: CASSGRRGRGTGELFF.

This chain links TRBV7-6 with TRBJ2-5, with 8 bases aligning to TRBD1. This CDR3 comprises 17 residues. Germline trimming cut 0 bases from V and 4 bases from J; bases unmatched to any gene: 10. Germline CDR1 is SGHVS and CDR2 is FNYEAQ. The CDR3 here is CASSLADSRGLGETQYF. The CDR3 nucleotides are TGTGCCAGCAGCTTAGCTGATTCCAGGGGGCTGGGAGAGACCCAGTACTTC.

The chain has TRBV7-6 and TRBJ1-4; TRBD1 matches 9 bases. The CDR3 contains 16 residues. Germline-derived CDR1 and CDR2 are SGHVS and FNYEAQ. V gave up 3 bases and J gave up 3 bases; unmatched junction bases: 5. The CDR3 DNA is TGTGCCAGCAGCTTTGGACAGGGGAGGCCTAATGAAAAACTGTTTTTT. It specifies CASSFGQGRPNEKLFF.

The genes are TRBV2 and TRBJ2-3, with TRBD1 matching 7 bases. The length of the CDR3 is 16 residues. Looked up from germline, CDR1 is SNHLY and CDR2 is FYNNEI. Germline trimming cut 5 bases from V and 5 bases from J; bases unmatched to any gene: 13. The CDR3 loop is CASSSLRQGRGDTQYF. CDR3 coding DNA: TGTGCCAGCAGTTCGCTCCGACAGGGTCGGGGAGATACGCAGTATTTT.

Here the CDR3 reads CAAKSGAANTGELFF. CDR3 bases: TGTGCCGCGAAAAGCGGAGCCGCGAACACCGGGGAGCTGTTTTTT. The gene calls are TRBV19 and TRBJ2-2, with D tentatively TRBD2 (5 bases). This CDR3 region has 15 residues. Germline V gene data show CDR1 as LNHDA and CDR2 as SQIVND (reference sequence). V lost 11 bases, J lost 0 bases, and 16 bases lay in between. The full variable domain, in which reference TRBV19 and TRBJ2-2 provide the parts outside the CDR3, is DGGITQSPKYLFRKEGQNVTLSCEQNLNHDAMYWYRQDPGQGLRLIYYSQIVNDFQKGDIAEGYSVSREKKESFPLTVTSAQKNPTAFYLCAAKSGAANTGELFFGEGSRLTVL.

The rearrangement joins TRBV5-6 to TRBJ2-3; 9 positions agree with TRBD2. The V segment lost 2 bases and the J segment 1 base; nucleotides outside the gene matches: 11. CDR1 and CDR2 (germline): SGHDT, YYEEEE. The CDR3 is 18 amino acids. CDR3 bases: TGTGCCAGCAGCTTCGGTGCGGGAGGGCCCGGGGGCACAGATACGCAGTATTTT. The encoded protein is CASSFGAGGPGGTDTQYF.

This rearrangement joins TRBV19 to TRBJ2-1; TRBD2 aligns across 12 bases. This CDR3 has 16 residues. CDR1 and CDR2 (germline): LNHDA, SQIVND (reference sequence). The J segment lost 2 bases and the V segment lost 5 bases, leaving 4 bases of the junction unmatched. CDR3 region: CASSASGGVAYNEQFF. The CDR3 coding sequence is TGTGCCAGTAGTGCTAGCGGGGGGGTAGCCTACAATGAGCAGTTCTTC.

This chain joins TRBV7-2 and TRBJ1-4; no reliable D call. There are 13 residues in the CDR3. Trimming stripped 2 bases from V and 10 bases from J, with 11 bases between. The germline V gene has CDR1 SGHTA and CDR2 FQGNSA. The CDR3 here is CASSLNIGGKLFF. The CDR3, as DNA: TGTGCCAGCAGCTTAAACATAGGAGGAAAACTGTTTTTT.

This chain links TRBV5-4 with TRBJ2-5; D is uncertain. The V gene's germline CDR1 is SGHNT and CDR2 YYREEE (reference sequence). Trimming pared 1 base from V and 1 base from J, leaving 11 bases between. CDR3 length: 15 amino acids. The CDR3 DNA reads TGTGCCAGCAGCTTGAAGGAGACTTTCCAAGAGACCCAGTACTTC. This encodes CASSLKETFQETQYF. The full variable domain, completed using reference TRBV5-4 and TRBJ2-5, is ETGVTQSPTHLIKTRGQQVTLRCSSQSGHNTVSWYQQALGQGPQFIFQYYREEENGRGNFPPRFSGLQFPNYSSELNVNALELDDSALYLCASSLKETFQETQYFGPGTRLLVL.

The chain links TRBV15 to TRBJ1-2; no reliable D call. Trimming removed 2 bases at V and 4 bases at J, with 14 bases between. There are 15 residues in the CDR3. Germline lookup yields CDR1 LNHNV and CDR2 YYDKDF (reference sequence). CDR3 loop: CATSRTQSGSYGYTF. CDR3 DNA: TGTGCCACCAGCAGAACCCAGTCGGGGAGCTATGGCTACACCTTC.

The gene calls are TRBV19 and TRBJ2-3, with 8 bases aligning to TRBD2. Germline assignment: CDR1 LNHDA and CDR2 SQIVND (reference sequence). V shed 5 bases, J shed 2 bases, and the junction held 9 bases outside the gene matches. The CDR3 consists of 16 residues. CDR3 sequence reads: CASSVLAGRFTDTQYF. The DNA for the CDR3 is TGTGCCAGTAGTGTCTTAGCGGGGAGATTCACAGATACGCAGTATTTT.

V and J are TRBV4-2 and TRBJ2-3, with TRBD2 matching 7 bases. V dropped 0 bases and J dropped 0; count of bases not matched to a gene: 6. This CDR3 spans 17 amino acids. Germline assignment: CDR1 LGHNA and CDR2 YNFKEQ. CDR3 DNA: TGTGCCAGCAGCCAAGATAGCCTAGCGGCTAGCACAGATACGCAGTATTTT. Protein: CASSQDSLAASTDTQYF.

V gene TRBV5-1 combines with J gene TRBJ1-1; weak D call: TRBD1 (5 bases). Germline V gene data show CDR1 as SGHRS and CDR2 as YFSETQ. The V gene lost 0 bases and the J gene lost 1 base, with 10 bases spanning the gap. The length of the CDR3 is 15 residues. The chain's CDR3 is CASSLEGNQNTEAFF. In DNA, the CDR3 is TGCGCCAGCAGCTTGGAGGGGAACCAGAACACTGAAGCTTTCTTT.

The genes are TRBV4-1 and TRBJ2-5; 7 bases fit TRBD1. The length of the CDR3 is 14 residues. Germline CDR1 is MGHRA and CDR2 is YSYEKL. With V trimmed by 4 bases and J by 6 bases, 8 bases remained unmatched. The CDR3 protein is CASSLEQGLKTQYF. CDR3 bases: TGCGCCAGCAGCCTAGAACAGGGGTTAAAGACCCAGTACTTC.

The CDR3 nucleotides are TGTGCCAGCAGTCGGACAGGGGCAGGCCGAGAGACCCAGTACTTC. Amino acid sequence: CASSRTGAGRETQYF. This chain joins TRBV6-5 and TRBJ2-5; TRBD1 agrees at 9 bases. CDR3 length: 15 amino acids. Losses at the gene ends were 5 bases for V and 4 bases for J; bases not matched to a gene: 8. The germline V gene encodes CDR1 MNHEY and CDR2 SVGAGI.

The chain links TRBV11-1 to TRBJ2-2; 8 positions match TRBD2. V lost 5 bases and J lost 5; bases outside the gene matches: 7. The CDR3 covers 15 residues. Germline-derived CDR1 and CDR2 are SGHAT and FQDESV (reference sequence). The CDR3 sequence: CASSPREGRTGELFF. The CDR3, as DNA: TGTGCCAGCAGCCCACGGGAGGGGCGGACCGGGGAGCTGTTTTTT.

This clone was seen just once. J is TRBJ2-3 and V is TRBV5-5; TRBD1 might be the D (5 bases). The CDR3 runs 15 residues. Trimming took 0 bases from V and 2 from J, leaving 10 bases between them. The germline CDR1 and CDR2 sequences are SGHKS and YYEKEE (reference sequence). As DNA, the CDR3 is TGTGCCAGCAGCTTGGCAGGCAGGGCCACAGATACGCAGTATTTT. It encodes CASSLAGRATDTQYF.

This rearrangement joins TRBV7-8 to TRBJ2-7, with TRBD1 identical over 10 bases. V shed 4 bases, J shed 5 bases, and the junction held 2 bases outside the gene matches. CDR3 length: 13 residues. Germline-derived CDR1 and CDR2 are SGHVS and FQNEAQ. DNA of the CDR3: TGTGCCAGCAGCTCGGACAGGGGGAACGAGCAGTACTTC. Translated: CASSSDRGNEQYF.